The 10 T cell receptor beta chains below all came from one sample that was sequenced in a study of neurological immune-mediated disorders. TCRdb re-called the 5' RACE reads through MiXCR, storing one row per CDR3 protein. The profile shows about 35,000 distinct CDR3 sequences, roughly 7% of them singletons. Sequencing was done on a sample of PBMCs. These receptors came from a woman aged 40 to 50 in good health.

In its sample, this clonotype was seen many times. The chain has TRBV20-1 and TRBJ2-1; possible D gene TRBD2, 6 bases. The CDR3 has 13 residues. The V end was cut by 4 bases, the J end by 7 bases, with 14 bases between. Germline V gene lookup returns CDR1 DFQATT and CDR2 SNEGSKA (reference sequence). CDR3 nucleotide sequence: TGCAGTGCTACAGGGACTGAGAAGAATGAGCAGTTCTTC. Protein product: CSATGTEKNEQFF.

This clonotype was counted at least ten times. The rearrangement joins TRBV6-1 to TRBJ2-7, with D maybe TRBD2 (6 bases). The CDR3 spans 15 residues. V lost 2 bases and J 5 bases, leaving 16 bases between the germline ends. Looked up from germline, CDR1 is MNHNS and CDR2 is SASEGT. The CDR3 coding sequence is TGTGCCAGCAGTGAAAAGGAGGCAGGGAGGAACGAGCAGTACTTC. Its translation: CASSEKEAGRNEQYF.

In its sample, this clonotype was seen many times. V and J are TRBV2 and TRBJ2-3; D is unclear. V lost 2 bases to trimming and J lost 2 bases, with 5 bases between them. The CDR3 spans 13 residues. Germline loops: CDR1 SNHLY, CDR2 FYNNEI. As DNA, the CDR3 is TGTGCCAGCAGTGAACAGTACACAGATACGCAGTATTTT. Encoded protein: CASSEQYTDTQYF.

This clonotype has ten or more counts. This sequence joins TRBV5-5 and TRBJ2-1; 7 bases are a match to TRBD2. The CDR3 is 13 residues long. V gave up 4 bases and J gave up 5 bases; unmatched junction bases: 3. Germline CDR1 reads SGHKS; CDR2 reads YYEKEE (reference sequence). CDR3: CASSQGLNNEQFF. Written as DNA, the CDR3 is TGTGCCAGCAGCCAGGGACTAAACAATGAGCAGTTCTTC.

Ten or more counts support this clonotype. The V gene is TRBV20-1, the J gene TRBJ2-3; 12 bases are shared with TRBD2. Trimming took 6 bases from V and 6 from J; bases not matched to a gene: 7. Germline V CDR1 and CDR2: DFQATT, SNEGSKA (reference sequence). The CDR3 contains 14 residues. The CDR3 sequence is CSAMTSGSGDTQYF. CDR3 sequence (DNA): TGCAGTGCCATGACTAGCGGGAGCGGGGATACGCAGTATTTT.

In this sample, this clonotype turned up many times. The chain recombines TRBV29-1 with TRBJ2-1; a weak D match, TRBD2 (5 bases). CDR1 is SQVTM, CDR2 ANQGSEA, per germline. The CDR3 runs 12 residues. Between the trimmed V and J ends, which lost 7 bases and 6 bases, there was a span of 13 bases. CDR3 loop: CSGRERSNEQFF. DNA for the CDR3: TGCAGCGGTAGGGAGCGATCCAATGAGCAGTTCTTC.

This clonotype was seen many times. V gene TRBV6-5 combines with J gene TRBJ1-2; 8 positions match TRBD1. The trim removed 6 bases at V and 0 bases at J, leaving 6 bases unmatched. Germline loops: CDR1 MNHEY, CDR2 SVGAGI. CDR3 length: 15 residues. This CDR3 reads CASRNGQGPNYGYTF. In DNA, the CDR3 is TGTGCCAGCAGGAACGGACAGGGCCCTAACTATGGCTACACCTTC.

This clonotype was recorded at least ten times. The chain links TRBV3-1 to TRBJ2-7; 8 nucleotides line up with TRBD1. V trimming: 0 bases; J trimming: 0 bases; junction bases outside the gene matches: 10. The CDR3 is 18 residues long. CDR1 and CDR2 (germline): LGHDT, YNNKEL (reference sequence). CDR3 coding DNA: TGTGCCAGCAGCCAAGATCCTCCCGGACAGGGCAACTCCTACGAGCAGTACGTC. Translated: CASSQDPPGQGNSYEQYV.

This clonotype was counted many times. The J gene is TRBJ2-4, the V gene TRBV10-2; tentatively, D is TRBD2 (6 bases). Between the trimmed V and J ends, which lost 2 bases and 6 bases, there was a span of 8 bases. The CDR3 contains 13 residues. CDR1 WSHSY and CDR2 SAAADI come from the germline V gene. The CDR3 here is CASSEQGGNIQYF. In DNA, the CDR3 is TGCGCCAGCAGTGAGCAGGGAGGAAACATTCAGTACTTC.

This clonotype has at least ten counts. The chain employs TRBV12-5 and TRBJ2-6; 7 bases align to TRBD2. Per the germline V gene, CDR1 is LGHNT and CDR2 is FRNRAP. J was trimmed by 3 bases and V by 3 bases; bases with no gene match: 11. The length of the CDR3 is 18 residues. The CDR3 sequence is CASGFLTHGRDGANVLTF. CDR3 coding DNA: TGTGCTAGTGGTTTCCTAACCCATGGGAGGGATGGGGCCAACGTCCTGACTTTC.